This paragraph reports one T cell receptor beta chain. This receptor's antigen is unknown. The sample holds no much larger clone one base away, and base qualities are not on file. The CDR3, from cysteine to phenylalanine, totals 15 residues. CDR3 DNA is the only sequence kept; it has 45 bases, read in frame from the first base. The V and J ends are trimmed by 3 bases and 7 bases, leaving 17 bases between them. The CDR1 and CDR2 encoded by the germline V gene are KGHDR and SFDVKD. Sequencing took place on an Illumina HiSeq 2500. Quantitative 5'-RACE with molecular barcodes was the method used to prepare the TCR beta libraries. In the authors' own workflow: To identify disease-linked TCR variants, a new computational method was used, one built on a probabilistic model of VDJ rearrangement. TCRdb itself trimmed the public reads at Q25 with fastp, ran MiXCR and retained productive beta chains. For every CDR3 protein sequence, its rows merge into one entry that carries the most common genes and DNA. V and J calls and clone size were set by TCRdb, not the authors. In this sample the table shows a few hundred thousand distinct CDR3 sequences, 9.5% to 15% of which occur a single time. About 6.8% of the sample lies in the top ten.

This record belongs to a study of CD8 T cells in ankylosing spondylitis (dated by TCRdb to the late 2010s). About the study as a whole: The study profiled T cell receptor beta repertoires in healthy donors and ankylosing spondylitis patients to find disease-linked TCR variants. The full study cohort was made up of under 30 ankylosing spondylitis patients and some 100 healthy donors. Samples of peripheral blood were taken, and for ankylosing spondylitis patients, synovial fluid was collected as well. Overall study results and their limits: A TCR beta motif made up of eight or nine highly homologous amino acid variants appeared to be characteristic of blood from ankylosing spondylitis patients. According to the report, matched synovial fluid samples from ankylosing spondylitis patients were significantly enriched for the disease-linked clones. Some motif variants had previously been reported in the synovial fluid and blood of reactive arthritis patients, which suggests shared mechanisms of disease initiation. The disease-linked clones had a CD8+ phenotype and were found at relatively low frequencies in peripheral blood.

This TCR was recovered from a male donor with ankylosing spondylitis. The chain joins TRBV24-1 to TRBJ1-2, and the D gene may be TRBD1, 6 bases matching. The sample comprised blood, either unsorted or a sorted T cell fraction (not recorded which). The DNA is as follows: TGTGCCACCAGTGATCCTGGGAGCGGGGGCGGTGGCTACACCTTC. It codes for CATSDPGSGGGGYTF.